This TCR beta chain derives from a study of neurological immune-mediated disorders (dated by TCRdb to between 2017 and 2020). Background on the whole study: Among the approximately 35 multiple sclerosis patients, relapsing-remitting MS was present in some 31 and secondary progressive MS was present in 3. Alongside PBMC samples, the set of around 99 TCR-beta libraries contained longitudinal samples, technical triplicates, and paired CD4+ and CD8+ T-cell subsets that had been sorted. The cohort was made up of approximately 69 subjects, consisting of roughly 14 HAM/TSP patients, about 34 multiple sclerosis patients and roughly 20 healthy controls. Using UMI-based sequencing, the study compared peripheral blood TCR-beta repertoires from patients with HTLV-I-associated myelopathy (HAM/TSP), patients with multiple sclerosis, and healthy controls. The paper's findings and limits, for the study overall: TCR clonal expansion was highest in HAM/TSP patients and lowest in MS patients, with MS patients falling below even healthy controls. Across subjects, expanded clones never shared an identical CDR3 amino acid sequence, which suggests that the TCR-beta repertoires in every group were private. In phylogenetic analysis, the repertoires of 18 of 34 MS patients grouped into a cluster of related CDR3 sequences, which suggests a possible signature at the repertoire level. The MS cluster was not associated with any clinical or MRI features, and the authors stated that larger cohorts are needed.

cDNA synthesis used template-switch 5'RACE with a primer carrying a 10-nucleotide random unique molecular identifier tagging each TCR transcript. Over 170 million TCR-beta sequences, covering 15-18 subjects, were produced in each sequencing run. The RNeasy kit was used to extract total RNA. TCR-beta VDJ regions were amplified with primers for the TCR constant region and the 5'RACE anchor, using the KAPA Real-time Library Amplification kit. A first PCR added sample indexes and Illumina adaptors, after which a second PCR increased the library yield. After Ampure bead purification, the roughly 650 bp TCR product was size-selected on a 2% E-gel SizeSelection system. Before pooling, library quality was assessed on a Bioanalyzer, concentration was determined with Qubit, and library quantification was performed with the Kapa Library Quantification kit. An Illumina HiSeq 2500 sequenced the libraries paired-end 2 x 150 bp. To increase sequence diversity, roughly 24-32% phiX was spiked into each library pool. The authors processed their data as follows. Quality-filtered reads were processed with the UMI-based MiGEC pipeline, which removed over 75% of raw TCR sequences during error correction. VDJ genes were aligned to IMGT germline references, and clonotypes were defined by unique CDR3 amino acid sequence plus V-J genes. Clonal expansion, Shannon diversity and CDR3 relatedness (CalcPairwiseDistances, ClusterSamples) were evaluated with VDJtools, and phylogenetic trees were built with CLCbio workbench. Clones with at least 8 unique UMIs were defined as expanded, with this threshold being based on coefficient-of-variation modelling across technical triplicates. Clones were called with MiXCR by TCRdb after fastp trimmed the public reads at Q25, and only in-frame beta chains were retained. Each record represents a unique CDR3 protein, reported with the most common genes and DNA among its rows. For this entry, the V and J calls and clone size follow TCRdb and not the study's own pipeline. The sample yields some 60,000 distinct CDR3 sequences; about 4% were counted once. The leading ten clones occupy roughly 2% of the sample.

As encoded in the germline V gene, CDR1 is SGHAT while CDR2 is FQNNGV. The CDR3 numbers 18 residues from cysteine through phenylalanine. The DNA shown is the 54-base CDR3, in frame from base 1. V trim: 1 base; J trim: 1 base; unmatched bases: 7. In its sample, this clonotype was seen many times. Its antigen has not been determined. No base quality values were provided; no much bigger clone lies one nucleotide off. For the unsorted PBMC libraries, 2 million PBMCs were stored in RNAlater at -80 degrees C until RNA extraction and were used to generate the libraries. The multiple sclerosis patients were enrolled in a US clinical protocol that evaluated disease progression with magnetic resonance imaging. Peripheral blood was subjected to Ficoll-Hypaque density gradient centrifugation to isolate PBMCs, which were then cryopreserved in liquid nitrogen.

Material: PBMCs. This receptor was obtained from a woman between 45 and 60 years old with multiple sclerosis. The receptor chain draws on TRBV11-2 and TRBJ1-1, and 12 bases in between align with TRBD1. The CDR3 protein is CASSLVLGQGAKNTEAFF. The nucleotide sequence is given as TGTGCCAGCAGCTTAGTTTTGGGACAGGGGGCCAAGAACACTGAAGCTTTCTTT. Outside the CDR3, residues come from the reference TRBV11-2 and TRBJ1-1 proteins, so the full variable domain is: EAGVAQSPRYKIIEKRQSVAFWCNPISGHATLYWYQQILGQGPKLLIQFQNNGVVDDSQLPKDRFSAERLKGVDSTLKIQPAKLEDSAVYLCASSLVLGQGAKNTEAFFGQGTRLTVV.